The 15 T cell receptor beta chains reported below all come from one sample, sequenced in a study of post-analysis software for immune sequencing data. Study-wide points: Relative to controls, patients had a few TRBV segments at higher frequency, with TRBV5-6, TRBV5-1 and TRBV20-1 among these.

Unique molecular identifiers were carried by the TCR beta cDNA libraries. In TCRdb, the PCR reads were re-called with MiXCR into one record per CDR3 protein. The table records almost 700,000 distinct CDR3 sequences, more than 50% of them present only once. These receptors have no known antigen. The sequencing input was blood. The receptors were sampled from a girl between 2 and 10 years old with multiple sclerosis.

The V gene is TRBV6-5, the J gene TRBJ1-1; D is unresolved. CDR1 is MNHEY, CDR2 SVGAGI, per germline. V lost 5 bases to trimming and J lost 5 bases, with 6 bases between them. CDR3 size: 11 residues. The CDR3 coding sequence is TGTGCCAGCAGTGTTGGGACTGAAGCTTTCTTT. Translating it yields CASSVGTEAFF.

The rearrangement links TRBV9 to TRBJ2-3; no clear D gene. The CDR3 is 15 amino acids. V was clipped by 2 bases and J by 0 bases, with 10 bases between them. Germline values: CDR1 SGDLS, CDR2 YYNGEE. CDR3 nucleotide sequence: TGTGCCAGCAGCGTCGGAGCTTCGAGCACAGATACGCAGTATTTT. Amino acid sequence: CASSVGASSTDTQYF.

This clonotype showed up just once. V usage is TRBV12-3 or TRBV12-4 and J usage is TRBJ2-3; D tentatively fits TRBD1 or TRBD2 (5 bases each). Trimming left V 3 bases short and J 3 bases short, with 16 bases between. The length of the CDR3 is 16 residues. The CDR3, as DNA: TGTGCCAGCAGTTTCCGAGGGGTAGGGAAGACAGATACGCAGTATTTT. Its protein is CASSFRGVGKTDTQYF.

This chain uses TRBV4-1 with TRBJ1-4; 7 bases line up with TRBD1. V dropped 4 bases and J dropped 8; count of bases not matched to a gene: 7. The germline gives CDR1 MGHRA, CDR2 YSYEKL. The CDR3 is made up of 14 amino acids. The CDR3 is CASSLRTGLEKLFF. CDR3 sequence (DNA): TGCGCCAGCAGCCTGAGGACAGGCCTAGAAAAACTGTTTTTT.

The sample holds a few counts of this clonotype. J is TRBJ2-5 and V is TRBV19, with 11 positions matching TRBD2. Germline V lookup: CDR1 LNHDA, CDR2 SQIVND (reference sequence). This CDR3 comprises 15 residues. V was pared by 4 bases and J by 2 bases, with 3 bases of the junction left unmatched. The DNA for the CDR3 is TGTGCCAGTAGTAGGGGGACTAGCGGACAAGAGACCCAGTACTTC. Encoded protein: CASSRGTSGQETQYF.

This rearrangement joins TRBV20-1 to TRBJ1-5; D is possibly TRBD1 (6 bases). Deletions cut 1 base from V and 3 bases from J, with 10 bases between. Germline CDR1 DFQATT, CDR2 SNEGSKA (reference sequence). CDR3 length equals 14 residues. CDR3 bases: TGCAGTGCTAGAGTACAGGGAAACAATCAGCCCCAGCATTTT. Its translation: CSARVQGNNQPQHF.

The chain combines TRBV7-2 with TRBJ2-7; a weak D match, TRBD2 (6 bases). This CDR3 region has 12 residues. Germline CDR1 is SGHTA and CDR2 is FQGNSA. For the CDR3, the DNA is TGTGCATGGAGGGAGCCCTCCTACGAGCAGTACTTC. Its translation: CAWREPSYEQYF.

This clonotype turned up a few times. The chain couples TRBV5-5 to TRBJ2-1; 9 bases line up with TRBD1. After removal of 3 bases from V and 6 bases from J, the junction contained 7 bases not matched to a gene. This CDR3 contains 15 residues. Germline CDR1 reads SGHKS; CDR2 reads YYEKEE (reference sequence). CDR3 sequence reads: CASSYGTGRINEQFF. The CDR3, as DNA: TGTGCCAGCAGCTACGGGACAGGGAGGATCAATGAGCAGTTCTTC.

This clonotype was observed a few times. The chain has TRBV12-3 or TRBV12-4 and TRBJ1-2; the D is unclear. V was pared by 3 bases and J by 8 bases, with 13 bases between. This CDR3 has 13 amino acids. The CDR3 DNA reads as TGTGCCAGCAGTTTTGCCCTTTCTGCCGGCTACACCTTC. Translating it yields CASSFALSAGYTF.

CDR3 protein: CSVEGFRGHTEAFF. DNA for the CDR3: TGCAGCGTTGAAGGCTTCAGGGGGCACACTGAAGCTTTCTTT. This chain uses TRBV29-1 with TRBJ1-1; the match to TRBD1 covers 8 bases. The length of the CDR3 is 14 residues. Trimming at V came to 1 base and at J to 3 bases, leaving 4 bases not matched to a gene. Germline V gene data show CDR1 as SQVTM and CDR2 as ANQGSEA.

This clonotype showed up just a few times. The chain uses TRBV7-9 and TRBJ2-5; no clear D. This CDR3 is 13 amino acids long. V gave up 5 bases and J gave up 1 base, with 8 bases separating them. The germline V gene has CDR1 SEHNR and CDR2 FQNEAQ (reference sequence). CDR3 amino acids: CASSPPAQETQYF. CDR3 bases: TGTGCCAGCAGCCCACCGGCCCAAGAGACCCAGTACTTC. Variable domain in full (rest from reference TRBV7-9 and TRBJ2-5): DTGVSQNPRHKITKRGQNVTFRCDPISEHNRLYWYRQTLGQGPEFLTYFQNEAQLEKSRLLSDRFSAERPKGSFSTLEIQRTEQGDSAMYLCASSPPAQETQYFGPGTRLLVL.

The rearrangement uses TRBV14 and TRBJ1-1; no clear D gene. Trimming removed 2 bases at V and 4 bases at J, with 5 bases between. The CDR3 consists of 12 residues. Germline values: CDR1 SGHDN, CDR2 FVKESK. CDR3 sequence: CASSQIITEAFF. In nucleotides, the CDR3 is TGTGCCAGCAGCCAAATTATCACTGAAGCTTTCTTT. Looking up the rest from reference TRBV14 and TRBJ1-1 gives the full variable domain: EAGVTQFPSHSVIEKGQTVTLRCDPISGHDNLYWYRRVMGKEIKFLLHFVKESKQDESGMPNNRFLAERTGGTYSTLKVQPAELEDSGVYFCASSQIITEAFFGQGTRLTVV.

The gene calls are TRBV29-1 and TRBJ2-5, with TRBD2 matching over 14 bases. This CDR3 comprises 15 residues. The V gene end was trimmed by 5 bases and the J gene end by 4 bases; junction bases not matched to a gene: 6. Germline CDR1 reads SQVTM; CDR2 reads ANQGSEA. As DNA, the CDR3 is TGCAGCGTTCAAGGGACTAGCGGGAGTCCAGAGACCCAGTACTTC. Its translation is CSVQGTSGSPETQYF.

This clonotype occurred a few times. This chain links TRBV20-1 with TRBJ2-4; D is uncertain. The CDR3 extends over 13 amino acids. The V end was cut by 3 bases, the J end by 1 base, with 7 bases between. The germline V gene encodes CDR1 DFQATT and CDR2 SNEGSKA (reference sequence). CDR3 region: CSARETAKNIQYF. The CDR3 DNA reads as TGCAGTGCTAGGGAGACGGCCAAAAACATTCAGTACTTC.

A few counts support this clonotype. The chain carries TRBV7-2 and TRBJ2-1; D is uncertain. CDR3 length: 15 residues. Between the trimmed V and J ends, which lost 1 base and 1 base, there was a span of 8 bases. Germline CDR1 is SGHTA and CDR2 is FQGNSA. In nucleotides, the CDR3 is TGTGCCAGCAGCTTAGACACCTATTCCTACAATGAGCAGTTCTTC. This codes for CASSLDTYSYNEQFF.